This T cell receptor beta chain was captured by sequencing in a study of radiation and T cells in renal cell carcinoma. A word on this clone: Its antigen is unidentified.

Broader study findings: No pretreatment tumor biopsies were available for baseline clonotypes.

Time point reported: baseline pretreatment blood. The treatment: 15 Gy SBRT to primary tumor, nephrectomy 4 weeks later. Profiled with immunoSEQ multiplex PCR; TCRdb holds only in-frame clones, not every one. The repertoire holds approximately 90,000 clones, with 86% as singletons. The sequencing used blood, collected from a patient whose treatment included radiotherapy and nephrectomy. The clonotype originates from a man aged 50 to 60 with renal cell carcinoma.

CDR3 amino acids: CAWSVFPMDSWDMNTEAFF. CDR3 nucleotide sequence: TGTGCCTGGAGTGTATTTCCGATGGACAGTTGGGACATGAACACTGAAGCTTTCTTT. The chain joins TRBV30 to TRBJ1-1; weak D call: TRBD1 (6 bases). The CDR3 length is 19 residues. V was trimmed by 0 bases and J by 0 bases, leaving 23 bases between them. CDR1 GTSNPN and CDR2 SVGIG come from the germline V gene (reference sequence).